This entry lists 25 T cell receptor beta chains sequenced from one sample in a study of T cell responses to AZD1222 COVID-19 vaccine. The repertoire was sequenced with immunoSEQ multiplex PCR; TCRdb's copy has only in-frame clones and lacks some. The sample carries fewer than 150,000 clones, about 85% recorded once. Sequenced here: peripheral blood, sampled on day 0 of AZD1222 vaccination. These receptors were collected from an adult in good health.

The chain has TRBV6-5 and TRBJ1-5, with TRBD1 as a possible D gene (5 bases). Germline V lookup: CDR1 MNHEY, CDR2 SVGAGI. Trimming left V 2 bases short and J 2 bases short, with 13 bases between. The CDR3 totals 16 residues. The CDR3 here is CASSYHGGEGNQPQHF. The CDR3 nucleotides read TGTGCCAGCAGTTACCACGGGGGGGAAGGCAATCAGCCCCAGCATTTT.

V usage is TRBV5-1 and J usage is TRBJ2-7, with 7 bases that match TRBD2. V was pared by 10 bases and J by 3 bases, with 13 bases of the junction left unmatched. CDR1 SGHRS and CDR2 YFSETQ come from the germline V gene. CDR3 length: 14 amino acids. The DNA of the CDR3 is TGCGCCTCAAGAGAGGGAGGGAGGGACTACGAGCAGTACTTC. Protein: CASREGGRDYEQYF.

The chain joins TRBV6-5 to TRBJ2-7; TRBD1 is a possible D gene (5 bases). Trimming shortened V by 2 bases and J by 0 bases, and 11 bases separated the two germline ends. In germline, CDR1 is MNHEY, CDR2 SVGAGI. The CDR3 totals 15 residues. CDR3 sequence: CASSYTQGLSYEQYF. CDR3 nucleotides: TGTGCCAGCAGTTACACCCAGGGTCTCTCCTACGAGCAGTACTTC.

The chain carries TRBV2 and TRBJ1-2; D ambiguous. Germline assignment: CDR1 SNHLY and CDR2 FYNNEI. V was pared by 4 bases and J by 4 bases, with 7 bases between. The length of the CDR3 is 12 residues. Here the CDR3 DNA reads TGTGCCAGCAGTGGGAACTCCTATGGCTACACCTTC. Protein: CASSGNSYGYTF.

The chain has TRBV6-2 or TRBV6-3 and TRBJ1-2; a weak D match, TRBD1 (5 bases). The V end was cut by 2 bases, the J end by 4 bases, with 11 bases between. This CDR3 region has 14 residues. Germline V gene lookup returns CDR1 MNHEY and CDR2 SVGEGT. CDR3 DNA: TGTGCCAGCAGTTACCAGGGTGAAGGCTATGGCTACACCTTC. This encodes CASSYQGEGYGYTF.

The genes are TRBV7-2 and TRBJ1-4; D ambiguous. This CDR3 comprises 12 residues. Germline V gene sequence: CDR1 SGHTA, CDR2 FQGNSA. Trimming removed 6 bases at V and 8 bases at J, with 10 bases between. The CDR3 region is CASREAGEKLFF. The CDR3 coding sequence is TGTGCCAGCAGGGAGGCAGGAGAAAAACTGTTTTTT.

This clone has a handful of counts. CDR3 coding DNA: TGTGCCTGGAGTGTAGGGATTTCCAATCAGCCCCAGCATTTT. As protein: CAWSVGISNQPQHF. The chain has TRBV30 and TRBJ1-5; D gene ambiguous. This CDR3 region has 14 residues. Deletions cut 0 bases from V and 3 bases from J, with 9 bases between. Germline V gene sequence: CDR1 GTSNPN, CDR2 SVGIG (reference sequence). The whole variable domain, remainder taken from reference TRBV30 and TRBJ1-5, is SQTIHQWPATLVQPVGSPLSLECTVEGTSNPNLYWYRQAAGRGLQLLFYSVGIGQISSEVPQNLSASRPQDRQFILSSKKLLLSDSGFYLCAWSVGISNQPQHFGDGTRLSIL.

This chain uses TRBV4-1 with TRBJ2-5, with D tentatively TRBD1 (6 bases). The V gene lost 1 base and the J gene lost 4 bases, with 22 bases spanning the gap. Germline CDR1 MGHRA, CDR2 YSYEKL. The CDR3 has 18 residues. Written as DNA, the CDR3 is TGCGCCAGCAGCCAAGCTGACCCAGGGGATATGTTGGGAGAGACCCAGTACTTC. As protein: CASSQADPGDMLGETQYF.

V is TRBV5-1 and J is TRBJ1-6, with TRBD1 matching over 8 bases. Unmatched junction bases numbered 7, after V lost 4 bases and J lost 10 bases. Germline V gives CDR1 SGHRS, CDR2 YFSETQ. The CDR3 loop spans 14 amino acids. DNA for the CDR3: TGCGCCAGCAGCCAAGGACAGGGAGGATCACCCCTCCACTTT. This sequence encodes CASSQGQGGSPLHF.

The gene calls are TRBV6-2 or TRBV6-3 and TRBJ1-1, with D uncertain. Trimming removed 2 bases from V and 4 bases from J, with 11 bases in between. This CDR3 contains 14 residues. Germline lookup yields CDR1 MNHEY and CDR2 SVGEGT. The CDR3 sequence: CASSYGTRPTEAFF. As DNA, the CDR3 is TGTGCCAGCAGTTACGGTACCCGACCCACTGAAGCTTTCTTT.

The CDR3 nucleotides read TGTGCCAGCAGCAATACGACAGGGGTAGGCACTGAAGCTTTCTTT. This sequence encodes CASSNTTGVGTEAFF. The V call is TRBV21-1, the J call TRBJ1-1; TRBD1, as called in the table, went unchecked against the DNA. TRBV21-1 is listed as a pseudogene. This CDR3 has 15 residues.

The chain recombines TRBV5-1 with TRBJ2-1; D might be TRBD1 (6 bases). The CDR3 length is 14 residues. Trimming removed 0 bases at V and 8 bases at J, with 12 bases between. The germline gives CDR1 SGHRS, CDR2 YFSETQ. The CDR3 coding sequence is TGCGCCAGCAGCTTGGTCGGGACAACGTATGAGCAGTTCTTC. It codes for CASSLVGTTYEQFF.

As DNA, the CDR3 is TGTGCTAGTGGTTCCGGGACCGCCAACATTCAGTACTTC. Its translation: CASGSGTANIQYF. The chain couples TRBV12-5 to TRBJ2-4, with D perhaps given as TRBD1 or TRBD2 (5 bases each). Germline values: CDR1 LGHNT, CDR2 FRNRAP. Trimming pared 4 bases from V and 7 bases from J, leaving 11 bases between. This CDR3 has 13 amino acids.

The CDR3 DNA sequence: TGTGCCAGCAGGGGACAGGGGGAAACTGAAGCTTTCTTT. Encoded protein: CASRGQGETEAFF. The V and J genes are TRBV6-4 and TRBJ1-1, with TRBD1 matching 11 bases. V shed 6 bases and J 5 bases; nucleotides not matched to a gene: 2. This CDR3 is built from 13 residues. Germline CDR1 reads MRHNA; CDR2 reads SNTAGT.

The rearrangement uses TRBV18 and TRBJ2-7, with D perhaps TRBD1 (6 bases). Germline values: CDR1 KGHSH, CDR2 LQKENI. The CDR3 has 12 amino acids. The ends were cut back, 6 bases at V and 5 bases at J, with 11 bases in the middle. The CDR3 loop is CASSQRQDEQYF. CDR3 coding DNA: TGTGCCAGCTCCCAGAGACAGGACGAGCAGTACTTC.

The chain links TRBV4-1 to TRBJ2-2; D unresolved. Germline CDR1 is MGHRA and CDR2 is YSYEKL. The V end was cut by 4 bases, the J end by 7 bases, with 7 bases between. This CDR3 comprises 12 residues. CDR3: CASSPPVGELFF. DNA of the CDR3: TGCGCCAGCAGCCCCCCTGTCGGGGAGCTGTTTTTT.

The CDR3 DNA follows: TGTGCCAGCAGCTTAGGGGGGTCCGCCGAGACCCAGTACTTC. Amino acids: CASSLGGSAETQYF. This chain links TRBV7-8 with TRBJ2-5, with D tentatively TRBD1 or TRBD2 (5 bases each). Germline V CDR1 and CDR2: SGHVS, FQNEAQ. CDR3 length equals 14 residues. V was pared by 1 base and J by 5 bases, with 11 bases between. Full variable domain (missing parts from reference TRBV7-8 and TRBJ2-5): GAGVSQSPRYKVAKRGQDVALRCDPISGHVSLFWYQQALGQGPEFLTYFQNEAQLDKSGLPSDRFFAERPEGSVSTLKIQRTQQEDSAVYLCASSLGGSAETQYFGPGTRLLVL.

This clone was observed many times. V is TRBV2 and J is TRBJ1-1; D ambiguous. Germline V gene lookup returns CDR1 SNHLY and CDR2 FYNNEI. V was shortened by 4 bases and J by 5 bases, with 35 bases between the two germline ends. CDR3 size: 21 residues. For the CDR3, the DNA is TGTGCCAGCAGTGTCCTCAGCTTCGTCTTGTCTACGTACCCCGGGGTAACTGAAGCTTTCTTT. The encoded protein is CASSVLSFVLSTYPGVTEAFF.

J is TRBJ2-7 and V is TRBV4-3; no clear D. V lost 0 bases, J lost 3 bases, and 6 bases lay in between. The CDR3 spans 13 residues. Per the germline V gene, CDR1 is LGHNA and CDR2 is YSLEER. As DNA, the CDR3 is TGCGCCAGCAGCCAAGACCTTGTCTACGAGCAGTACTTC. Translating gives CASSQDLVYEQYF.

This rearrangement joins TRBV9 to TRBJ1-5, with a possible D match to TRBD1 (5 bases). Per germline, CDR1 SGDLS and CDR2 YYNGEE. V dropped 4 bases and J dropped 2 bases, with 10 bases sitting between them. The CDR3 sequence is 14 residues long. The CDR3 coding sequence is TGTGCCAGCAGCTCGGGGGGAGGCAATCAGCCCCAGCATTTT. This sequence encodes CASSSGGGNQPQHF.

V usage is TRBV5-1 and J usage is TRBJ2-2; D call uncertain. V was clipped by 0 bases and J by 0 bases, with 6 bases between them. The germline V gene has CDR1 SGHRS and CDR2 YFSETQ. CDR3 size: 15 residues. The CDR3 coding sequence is TGCGCCAGCAGCTTGGGTGCGGCGAACACCGGGGAGCTGTTTTTT. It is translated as CASSLGAANTGELFF.

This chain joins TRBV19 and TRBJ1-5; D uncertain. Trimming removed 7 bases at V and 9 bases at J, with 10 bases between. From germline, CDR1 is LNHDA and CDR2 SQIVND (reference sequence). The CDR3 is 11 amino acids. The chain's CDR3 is CASMAAGPQHF. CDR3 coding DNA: TGTGCCAGTATGGCTGCGGGGCCCCAGCATTTT.

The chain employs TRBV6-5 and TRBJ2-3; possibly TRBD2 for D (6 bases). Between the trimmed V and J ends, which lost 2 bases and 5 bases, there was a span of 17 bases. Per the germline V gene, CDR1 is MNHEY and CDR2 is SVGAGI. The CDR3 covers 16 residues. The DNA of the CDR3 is TGTGCCAGCAGTTACGATGAGGAGGGAGTGGGAGATACGCAGTATTTT. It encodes CASSYDEEGVGDTQYF.

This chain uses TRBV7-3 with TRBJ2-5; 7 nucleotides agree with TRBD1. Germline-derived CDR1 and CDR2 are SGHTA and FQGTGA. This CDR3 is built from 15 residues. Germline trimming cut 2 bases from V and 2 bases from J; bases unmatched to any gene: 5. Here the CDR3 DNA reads TGTGCCAGCAGCTTAGGGACAGTTAAACAAGAGACCCAGTACTTC. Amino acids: CASSLGTVKQETQYF. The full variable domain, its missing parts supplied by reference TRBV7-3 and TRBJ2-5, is GAGVSQTPSNKVTEKGKYVELRCDPISGHTALYWYRQSLGQGPEFLIYFQGTGAADDSGLPNDRFFAVRPEGSVSTLKIQRTERGDSAVYLCASSLGTVKQETQYFGPGTRLLVL.

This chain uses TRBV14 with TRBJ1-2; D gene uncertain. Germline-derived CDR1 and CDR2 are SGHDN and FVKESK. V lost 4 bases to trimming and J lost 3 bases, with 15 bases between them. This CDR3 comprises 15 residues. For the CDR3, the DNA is TGTGCCAGCAGCCGCCTTCGAGGATCTCACTATGGCTACACCTTC. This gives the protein CASSRLRGSHYGYTF.